This TCR beta chain was identified during a study of cytomegalovirus exposure and HLA in healthy donors. This clone was seen a single time. Its antigen is not identified. Germline V gene lookup returns CDR1 GTSNPN and CDR2 SVGIG (reference sequence). The CDR3 is 15 residues long. V was clipped by 1 base and J by 5 bases, with 15 bases between them. Study-level points and caveats: According to a subsequent analysis, TCR clusters from the first cohort were inclined to appear together in the roughly 120 validation repertoires. Cytomegalovirus status, reportedly, was diagnosed with high specificity and sensitivity by the classifier. Most TCR sequences were seen very rarely across donors, but some public TCRs occurred in many.

Produced via immunoSEQ multiplex PCR; TCRdb's table is partial and in-frame only. The sample holds 55,000 to 75,000 clones, approximately 96% seen once. The source of this sequence is a man younger than 30 in good health and CMV-seropositive. The sample consisted of PBMCs. The genes are TRBV30 and TRBJ2-1, with a weak D call TRBD1 (6 bases). The CDR3 protein is CAWSGGTRGNNEQFF. For the CDR3, the DNA is TGTGCCTGGAGTGGAGGGACAAGGGGGAACAATGAGCAGTTCTTC.